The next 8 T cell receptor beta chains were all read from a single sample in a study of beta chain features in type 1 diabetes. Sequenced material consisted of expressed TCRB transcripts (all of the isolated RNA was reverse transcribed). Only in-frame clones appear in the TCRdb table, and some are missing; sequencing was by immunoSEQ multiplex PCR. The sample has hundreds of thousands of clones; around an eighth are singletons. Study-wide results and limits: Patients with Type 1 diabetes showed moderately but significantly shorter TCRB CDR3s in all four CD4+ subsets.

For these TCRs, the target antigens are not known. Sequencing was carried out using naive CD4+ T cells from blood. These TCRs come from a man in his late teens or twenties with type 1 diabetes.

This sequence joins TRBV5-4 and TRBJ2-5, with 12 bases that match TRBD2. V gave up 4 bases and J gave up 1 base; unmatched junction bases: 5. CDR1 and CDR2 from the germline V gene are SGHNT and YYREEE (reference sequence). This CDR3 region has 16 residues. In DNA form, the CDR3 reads TGTGCCAGCAGCCGACTAGCGGGAGTGGCCCAAGAGACCCAGTACTTC. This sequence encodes CASSRLAGVAQETQYF. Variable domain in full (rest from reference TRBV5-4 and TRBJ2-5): ETGVTQSPTHLIKTRGQQVTLRCSSQSGHNTVSWYQQALGQGPQFIFQYYREEENGRGNFPPRFSGLQFPNYSSELNVNALELDDSALYLCASSRLAGVAQETQYFGPGTRLLVL.

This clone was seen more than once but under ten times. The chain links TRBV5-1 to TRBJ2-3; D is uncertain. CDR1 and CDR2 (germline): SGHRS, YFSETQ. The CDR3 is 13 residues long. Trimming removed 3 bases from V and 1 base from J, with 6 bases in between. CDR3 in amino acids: CASSSVGTDTQYF. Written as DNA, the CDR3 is TGCGCCAGCAGCTCGGTTGGCACAGATACGCAGTATTTT.

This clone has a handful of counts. The CDR3 sequence: CASSQEKAGTYEQYF. Written as DNA, the CDR3 is TGCGCCAGCAGCCAAGAAAAGGCGGGTACCTACGAGCAGTACTTC. The chain carries TRBV4-1 and TRBJ2-7; D may be TRBD2 (5 bases). CDR1 and CDR2 (germline): MGHRA, YSYEKL. The CDR3 has 15 residues. V lost 0 bases to trimming and J lost 2 bases, with 11 bases between them.

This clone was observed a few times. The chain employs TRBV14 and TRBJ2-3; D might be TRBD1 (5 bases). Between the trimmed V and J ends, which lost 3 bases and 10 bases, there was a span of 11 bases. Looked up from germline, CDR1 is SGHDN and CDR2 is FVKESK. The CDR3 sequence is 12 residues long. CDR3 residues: CASSQGLVAQYF. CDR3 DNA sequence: TGTGCCAGCAGCCAGGGGCTTGTGGCGCAGTATTTT.

The CDR3 region is CASSRRTDQETQYF. The CDR3 DNA reads TGTGCCAGCAGTCGACGGACGGACCAAGAGACCCAGTACTTC. The rearrangement joins TRBV2 to TRBJ2-5; D unresolved. V lost 5 bases and J lost 0, with 10 bases in between. The CDR3 contains 14 residues. Germline CDR1 reads SNHLY; CDR2 reads FYNNEI.

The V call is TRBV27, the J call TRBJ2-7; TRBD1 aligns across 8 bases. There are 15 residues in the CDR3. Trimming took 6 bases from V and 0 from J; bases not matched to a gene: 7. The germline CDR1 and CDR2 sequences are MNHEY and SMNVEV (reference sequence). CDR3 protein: CASSQPGQASYEQYF. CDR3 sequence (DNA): TGTGCCAGCAGCCAGCCGGGACAGGCCTCCTACGAGCAGTACTTC.

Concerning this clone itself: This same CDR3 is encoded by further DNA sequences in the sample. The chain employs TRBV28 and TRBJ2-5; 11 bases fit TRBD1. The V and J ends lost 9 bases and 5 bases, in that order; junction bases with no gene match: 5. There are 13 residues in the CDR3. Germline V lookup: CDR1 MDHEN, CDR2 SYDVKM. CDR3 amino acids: CASRTGGRETQYF. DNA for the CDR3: TGTGCCAGTCGGACAGGGGGCAGGGAGACCCAGTACTTC.

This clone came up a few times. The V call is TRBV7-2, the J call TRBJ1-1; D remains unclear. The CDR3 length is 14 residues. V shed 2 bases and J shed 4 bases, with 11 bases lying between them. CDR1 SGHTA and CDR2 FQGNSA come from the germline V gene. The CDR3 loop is CASSLSVSGTEAFF. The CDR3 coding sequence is TGTGCCAGCAGCTTATCGGTATCAGGCACTGAAGCTTTCTTT. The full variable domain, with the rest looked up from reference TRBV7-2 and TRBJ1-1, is GAGVSQSPSNKVTEKGKDVELRCDPISGHTALYWYRQSLGQGLEFLIYFQGNSAPDKSGLPSDRFSAERTGGSVSTLTIQRTQQEDSAVYLCASSLSVSGTEAFFGQGTRLTVV.